Each of the 27 T cell receptor beta chains below was sequenced from the same sample in a study of T cells after yellow fever vaccination. TCRdb redid the calling of the 5' RACE reads with MiXCR, one entry per CDR3 protein. The sample yields about 630,000 distinct CDR3 sequences, 10% to 15% seen once. Sequencing was performed on PBMCs, taken on the day of the yellow fever booster vaccination. All receptors come from a young man who received the YFV17D yellow fever vaccine.

In its sample, this clonotype was seen a few times. This chain uses TRBV15 with TRBJ2-1, with 7 bases fitting TRBD2. The CDR3 runs to 17 residues. Trimming took 1 base from V and 2 from J; bases not matched to a gene: 8. Germline V CDR1 and CDR2: LNHNV, YYDKDF (reference sequence). CDR3 sequence (DNA): TGTGCCACCAGCAGAGGAGGGAGTAGCGGGCCCTACAATGAGCAGTTCTTC. Its protein is CATSRGGSSGPYNEQFF.

This clonotype was seen only a few times. The chain couples TRBV29-1 to TRBJ1-3; D is undetermined. The CDR3 covers 13 residues. The germline V gene has CDR1 SQVTM and CDR2 ANQGSEA. Deletions cut 3 bases from V and 2 bases from J, with 8 bases between. CDR3 DNA sequence: TGCAGCGTTGACGCAGGTCCTGGAAACACCATATATTTT. It codes for CSVDAGPGNTIYF.

This clonotype has only a few counts. The chain joins TRBV12-3 or TRBV12-4 to TRBJ1-1, with a possible D match to TRBD1 (5 bases). V gave up 7 bases and J gave up 5 bases, with 20 bases separating them. This CDR3 is 15 amino acids long. The CDR3 loop reads CASILDGGFETEAFF. In nucleotides, the CDR3 is TGTGCCAGCATTCTCGATGGGGGTTTTGAGACTGAAGCTTTCTTT.

This clonotype has a count of ten or more. The V gene is TRBV20-1, the J gene TRBJ2-2; D not resolved. Germline lookup yields CDR1 DFQATT and CDR2 SNEGSKA (reference sequence). Trimming took 0 bases from V and 6 from J, leaving 14 bases between them. CDR3 length: 15 residues. CDR3 sequence: CSARDTPDSAGELFF. CDR3 nucleotides: TGCAGTGCTAGAGATACCCCCGACTCCGCCGGGGAGCTGTTTTTT.

The chain combines TRBV4-1 with TRBJ1-2; D is perhaps TRBD1 (5 bases). Between the trimmed V and J ends, which lost 1 base and 4 bases, there was a span of 19 bases. Germline CDR1 reads MGHRA; CDR2 reads YSYEKL. The CDR3 length is 17 residues. CDR3 amino acids: CASSQVGAGRTTYGYTF. Here the CDR3 DNA reads TGCGCCAGCAGCCAAGTTGGGGCAGGCCGCACGACCTATGGCTACACCTTC.

This clonotype has a handful of counts. The chain has TRBV6-1 and TRBJ1-2; possible D gene TRBD1, 6 bases. CDR1 MNHNS and CDR2 SASEGT come from the germline V gene. CDR3 length equals 13 residues. V was pared by 6 bases and J by 2 bases, with 10 bases between. The CDR3 DNA reads TGTGCCAGCAGCGAACAGGGAAACTATGGCTACACCTTC. Protein sequence: CASSEQGNYGYTF.

The chain carries TRBV7-9 and TRBJ2-7, with TRBD1 matching over 10 bases. The CDR3 is 15 residues long. The ends lost 5 bases at V and 2 bases at J; junction bases unmatched: 6. Germline CDR1 SEHNR, CDR2 FQNEAQ (reference sequence). This CDR3 reads CASSPGQGRAYEQYF. The CDR3 DNA is TGTGCCAGCAGCCCGGGACAGGGGCGCGCCTACGAGCAGTACTTC.

The chain couples TRBV7-9 to TRBJ2-7; D is possibly TRBD2 (6 bases). Germline V gene data show CDR1 as SEHNR and CDR2 as FQNEAQ (reference sequence). Trimming removed 3 bases from V and 6 bases from J, with 9 bases in between. The CDR3 runs to 12 residues. In DNA, the CDR3 is TGTGCCAGCAGCTTGCTAGCGCTCGAGCAGTACTTC. Protein product: CASSLLALEQYF.

The CDR3 sequence is CAISESTANTEAFF. The CDR3 DNA sequence: TGTGCCATCAGTGAGTCGACGGCGAACACTGAAGCTTTCTTT. V is TRBV10-3 and J is TRBJ1-1; D ambiguous. The CDR3 runs to 14 residues. V dropped 0 bases and J dropped 1 base, with 6 bases sitting between them. Germline loops: CDR1 ENHRY, CDR2 SYGVKD.

This clonotype appeared a few times. V is TRBV28 and J is TRBJ2-7, with 10 bases that match TRBD1. Germline V lookup: CDR1 MDHEN, CDR2 SYDVKM. This CDR3 spans 16 amino acids. Trimming took 5 bases from V and 5 from J; bases not matched to a gene: 12. The CDR3 sequence is CASSLRTGGIQNEQYF. The CDR3 bases are TGTGCCAGCAGTCTTAGGACAGGGGGAATCCAAAACGAGCAGTACTTC.

The chain recombines TRBV20-1 with TRBJ2-2, with D uncertain. With 6 bases removed from V and 0 bases from J, the gap between germline ends came to 14 bases. CDR3 length: 15 amino acids. Germline lookup yields CDR1 DFQATT and CDR2 SNEGSKA (reference sequence). CDR3 loop: CSATRRATNTGELFF. CDR3 in DNA: TGCAGTGCAACGCGGCGAGCGACGAACACCGGGGAGCTGTTTTTT.

This chain joins TRBV29-1 and TRBJ2-1; the match to TRBD2 covers 10 bases. Germline lookup yields CDR1 SQVTM and CDR2 ANQGSEA. The V gene end was trimmed by 5 bases and the J gene end by 8 bases; junction bases not matched to a gene: 6. The CDR3 is made up of 13 amino acids. This CDR3 is CSVLAGVGYEQFF. Here the CDR3 DNA reads TGCAGCGTTCTAGCGGGAGTTGGATATGAGCAGTTCTTC.

This chain uses TRBV19 with TRBJ2-7, with D possibly TRBD1 on 6 matching bases. The CDR3 is 14 amino acids. Germline V lookup: CDR1 LNHDA, CDR2 SQIVND (reference sequence). Trimming pared 2 bases from V and 5 bases from J, leaving 13 bases between. The chain's CDR3 is CASSIRQGYNEQYF. The DNA of the CDR3 is TGTGCCAGTAGTATACGTCAGGGGTATAACGAGCAGTACTTC. The full variable domain, rest sourced from reference TRBV19 and TRBJ2-7, is DGGITQSPKYLFRKEGQNVTLSCEQNLNHDAMYWYRQDPGQGLRLIYYSQIVNDFQKGDIAEGYSVSREKKESFPLTVTSAQKNPTAFYLCASSIRQGYNEQYFGPGTRLTVT.

The chain links TRBV20-1 to TRBJ2-1; 7 bases match TRBD2. CDR1 is DFQATT, CDR2 SNEGSKA, per germline (reference sequence). This CDR3 has 14 amino acids. V dropped 6 bases and J dropped 0; count of bases not matched to a gene: 5. For the CDR3, the DNA is TGCAGTGCACTGACTAGCTTCTCCTACAATGAGCAGTTCTTC. This sequence encodes CSALTSFSYNEQFF.

This clonotype was found a few times. CDR3 region: CASSPRRASSYNEQFF. CDR3 sequence (DNA): TGTGCCAGCTCACCACGGAGGGCAAGCTCCTACAATGAGCAGTTCTTC. The chain has TRBV18 and TRBJ2-1; a weak D match, TRBD2 (6 bases). CDR1 is KGHSH, CDR2 LQKENI, per germline. CDR3 length equals 16 residues. The ends were cut back, 1 base at V and 0 bases at J, with 10 bases in the middle.

In this sample, this clonotype turned up a few times. This chain connects TRBV7-2 to TRBJ2-1; TRBD2 is a possible D gene (5 bases). The CDR3 has 16 amino acids. Trimming left V 3 bases short and J 6 bases short, with 18 bases between. Germline CDR1 and CDR2: SGHTA and FQGNSA. The CDR3 nucleotides are TGTGCCAGCAGCTTCCTTCTCACTAGATGGGGCAATGAGCAGTTCTTC. Translating it yields CASSFLLTRWGNEQFF.

The rearrangement uses TRBV19 and TRBJ1-5, with 9 bases aligning to TRBD1. Per the germline V gene, CDR1 is LNHDA and CDR2 is SQIVND (reference sequence). V shed 6 bases, J shed 3 bases, and the junction held 9 bases outside the gene matches. The CDR3 length is 16 residues. DNA of the CDR3: TGTGCCAGTAGGGCCGGGACAGGGTGGGCCAATCAGCCCCAGCATTTT. Translation gives CASRAGTGWANQPQHF.

This clonotype came up a few times. The chain carries TRBV2 and TRBJ2-7, with D possibly TRBD1 on 5 matching bases. The CDR3 runs to 14 residues. Germline V gives CDR1 SNHLY, CDR2 FYNNEI. V lost 8 bases, J lost 1 base, and 15 bases lay in between. The CDR3 is CASSWLGESYEQYF. The CDR3 nucleotides read TGTGCCAGCTCCTGGTTAGGGGAATCCTACGAGCAGTACTTC.

The chain has TRBV5-6 and TRBJ2-5; TRBD2 agrees at 7 bases. V dropped 3 bases and J dropped 4; count of bases not matched to a gene: 15. This CDR3 is 17 amino acids long. Germline values: CDR1 SGHDT, CDR2 YYEEEE. The CDR3 DNA follows: TGTGCCAGCAGCTCCACCCCGGGGAGCGGGAAGGGAGAGACCCAGTACTTC. Residues: CASSSTPGSGKGETQYF.

V usage is TRBV5-5 and J usage is TRBJ2-3; 7 nucleotides line up with TRBD1. The CDR3 has 15 residues. The germline CDR1 and CDR2 sequences are SGHKS and YYEKEE (reference sequence). V was clipped by 0 bases and J by 9 bases; unmatched bases: 10. The CDR3 spells CASSLARTGGRTQYF. CDR3 in DNA: TGTGCCAGCAGCTTGGCCCGGACAGGTGGTCGCACGCAGTATTTT.

The chain couples TRBV5-6 to TRBJ1-1; tentatively, D is TRBD1 (5 bases). V lost 0 bases and J lost 6, with 12 bases in between. Germline CDR1 is SGHDT and CDR2 is YYEEEE. The CDR3 has 14 residues. For the CDR3, the DNA is TGTGCCAGCAGCTTGGTCGGACATTTCGCTGAAGCTTTCTTT. It codes for CASSLVGHFAEAFF.

This chain uses TRBV18 with TRBJ2-1, with D possibly TRBD2 on 6 matching bases. In germline, CDR1 is KGHSH, CDR2 LQKENI. Trimming stripped 1 base from V and 0 bases from J, with 13 bases between. The CDR3 covers 17 residues. DNA of the CDR3: TGTGCCAGCTCACCACGGTGGGGACTGAGCTCCTACAATGAGCAGTTCTTC. Its protein product is CASSPRWGLSSYNEQFF.

This clonotype showed up just a few times. The rearrangement uses TRBV11-2 and TRBJ2-1, with TRBD2 identical over 7 bases. The length of the CDR3 is 16 residues. V shed 1 base, J shed 6 bases, and the junction held 9 bases outside the gene matches. Germline V CDR1 and CDR2: SGHAT, FQNNGV. The CDR3 reads CASSLVGGSYLNEQFF. In DNA form, the CDR3 reads TGTGCCAGCAGCTTAGTGGGCGGGAGTTACCTCAATGAGCAGTTCTTC.

The CDR3, as DNA: TGTGCCAGCAGTCCGCCGCTGACCTCCTACCGGACGCAAGAGACCCAGTACTTC. Translation gives CASSPPLTSYRTQETQYF. The chain links TRBV6-1 to TRBJ2-5; D is ambiguous. Germline CDR1 reads MNHNS; CDR2 reads SASEGT. V lost 5 bases to trimming and J lost 2 bases, with 24 bases between them. The CDR3 has 18 amino acids.

In this sample, this clonotype turned up a few times. This chain connects TRBV7-9 to TRBJ2-7, with D perhaps being TRBD1 or TRBD2 (5 bases each). The CDR3 is 13 residues long. The V gene's germline CDR1 is SEHNR and CDR2 FQNEAQ (reference sequence). V was cut by 7 bases and J by 1 base, with 11 bases left in between. CDR3 sequence reads: CASTLGDSYEQYF. DNA for the CDR3: TGTGCCAGCACCCTGGGGGATTCCTACGAGCAGTACTTC.

The table lists this clonotype with a few counts. At one end the junction does not follow the germline gene, possibly because of a read error. The chain is built from TRBV20-1 and TRBJ1-1; D is possibly TRBD1 (5 bases). This CDR3 is built from 10 residues. The germline V gene encodes CDR1 DFQATT and CDR2 SNEGSKA (reference sequence). CDR3 nucleotide sequence: TGCAGTGCTAGAGACTCCAGCGGGGCCTTT. It codes for CSARDSSGAF.

The chain carries TRBV12-3 or TRBV12-4 and TRBJ2-1; D could derive from TRBD1 or TRBD2 (7 bases each). The CDR3 is 12 amino acids. V lost 6 bases and J 10 bases, leaving 13 bases between the germline ends. The CDR3 nucleotides read TGTGCCAGCAGCCAGGGGGGGAAAGAGCAGTTCTTC. Encoded protein: CASSQGGKEQFF.